Each of the 30 T cell receptor beta chains below was sequenced from the same sample in a study of Graves' ophthalmopathy and Graves' hyperthyroidism. The authors amplified TCR beta CDR3 regions, and they did so from RNA transcripts for repertoire sequencing. First-round RT-PCR relied on HTBI primers, and a second-round multiplex PCR came next. Via MiXCR, TCRdb re-called the multiplex PCR reads, giving one row per CDR3 protein. The sample holds 300,000 to 450,000 distinct CDR3 sequences, 15% to 20% seen once. Material for sequencing was peripheral blood. Receptors originate from an adult woman with stable Graves' hyperthyroidism.

This clonotype was seen only a few times. The V call is TRBV16, the J call TRBJ1-5, with 10 bases identical to TRBD1. Germline V CDR1 and CDR2: KGHSY, FQNENV. J was trimmed by 5 bases and V by 0 bases; bases with no gene match: 1. The CDR3 length is 15 residues. This CDR3 reads CASSQSGQGYQPQHF. CDR3 sequence (DNA): TGTGCCAGCAGCCAATCGGGACAGGGGTATCAGCCCCAGCATTTT.

DNA of the CDR3: TGTGCCAGCAGCTCGACAGAACTAACTGAAGCTTTCTTT. Residues: CASSSTELTEAFF. J is TRBJ1-1 and V is TRBV7-9, with a possible D match to TRBD1 (5 bases). The CDR3 loop spans 13 amino acids. Trimming took off 4 bases at V and 5 bases at J, with 11 bases between the two ends. From germline, CDR1 is SEHNR and CDR2 FQNEAQ (reference sequence).

In this sample, this clonotype turned up many times. The rearrangement joins TRBV6-5 to TRBJ1-1; D remains unclear. The CDR3 spans 13 residues. Germline CDR1 is MNHEY and CDR2 is SVGAGI. The V gene lost 0 bases and the J gene lost 3 bases, with 5 bases spanning the gap. CDR3 in amino acids: CASSYSPYTEAFF. In nucleotides, the CDR3 is TGTGCCAGCAGTTACTCTCCGTACACTGAAGCTTTCTTT.

This clonotype was detected many times. The chain combines TRBV29-1 with TRBJ1-2; 7 bases line up with TRBD1. The CDR3 is 15 residues long. With 3 bases clipped from V and 0 bases from J, the junction kept 7 bases outside the gene matches. Germline-derived CDR1 and CDR2 are SQVTM and ANQGSEA. The CDR3 region has the DNA TGCAGCGTTGACGGCAGGGGGTCTACTAACTATGGCTACACCTTC. Translation gives CSVDGRGSTNYGYTF.

In its sample, this clonotype was seen many times. V is TRBV25-1 and J is TRBJ2-7; tentative D call: TRBD2 (6 bases). The CDR3 consists of 16 residues. With 6 bases removed from V and 4 bases from J, the gap between germline ends came to 22 bases. Germline lookup yields CDR1 MGHDK and CDR2 SYGVNS. CDR3 in amino acids: CASRGFGAGPLYEQYF. CDR3 bases: TGTGCCAGCAGGGGGTTTGGGGCGGGACCCCTGTACGAGCAGTACTTC.

The gene calls are TRBV20-1 and TRBJ1-6, with 10 bases identical to TRBD1. CDR3 length equals 16 residues. Unmatched junction bases numbered 9, after V lost 6 bases and J lost 4 bases. Germline V gives CDR1 DFQATT, CDR2 SNEGSKA (reference sequence). CDR3 region: CSAGQGPNPYNSPLHF. CDR3 nucleotide sequence: TGCAGTGCGGGACAGGGGCCCAATCCTTATAATTCACCCCTCCACTTT.

This clonotype has ten or more counts. The CDR3 protein is CASSPTAHQGTPLHYGYTF. DNA for the CDR3: TGTGCCAGCAGTCCAACCGCCCATCAGGGGACCCCACTTCACTATGGCTACACCTTC. The V gene is TRBV27, the J gene TRBJ1-2, with D tentatively TRBD1 (6 bases). The germline V gene has CDR1 MNHEY and CDR2 SMNVEV (reference sequence). V was trimmed by 5 bases and J by 3 bases, leaving 28 bases between them. This CDR3 spans 19 amino acids.

This clonotype was detected many times. The chain links TRBV10-1 to TRBJ2-7, with 9 bases fitting TRBD1. This CDR3 is 14 amino acids long. The V gene's germline CDR1 is WNHNN and CDR2 SYGVQD (reference sequence). V was clipped by 3 bases and J by 9 bases; unmatched bases: 9. CDR3: CASSETGTGMSQYF. The CDR3, as DNA: TGCGCCAGCAGTGAAACCGGGACAGGGATGTCGCAGTACTTC.

This clonotype was counted ten times or more. V is TRBV5-1 and J is TRBJ2-7; 7 positions agree with TRBD2. There are 15 residues in the CDR3. The V gene end was trimmed by 0 bases and the J gene end by 3 bases; junction bases not matched to a gene: 6. Looked up from germline, CDR1 is SGHRS and CDR2 is YFSETQ. In DNA form, the CDR3 reads TGCGCCAGCAGCTTGGCTGCTAGCGGTTACTACGAGCAGTACTTC. Its protein product is CASSLAASGYYEQYF.

This clonotype was counted many times. The J gene is TRBJ2-5, the V gene TRBV2; TRBD1 agrees at 7 bases. The CDR3 spans 15 residues. Germline V gene sequence: CDR1 SNHLY, CDR2 FYNNEI. With V trimmed by 2 bases and J by 2 bases, 5 bases remained unmatched. The CDR3 spells CASSESLGQQETQYF. CDR3 sequence (DNA): TGTGCCAGCAGTGAATCGTTGGGACAGCAAGAGACCCAGTACTTC.

The gene calls are TRBV19 and TRBJ1-1, with D tentatively TRBD1 (5 bases). V shed 8 bases and J shed 1 base, with 14 bases lying between them. The CDR3 loop spans 14 amino acids. Germline V lookup: CDR1 LNHDA, CDR2 SQIVND (reference sequence). CDR3 protein: CASELPGANTEAFF. The CDR3 DNA follows: TGTGCCAGTGAGCTTCCCGGGGCGAACACTGAAGCTTTCTTT.

Many counts were recorded for this clonotype. The V gene is TRBV7-9, the J gene TRBJ1-2; 7 nucleotides line up with TRBD1. The CDR3 loop spans 14 amino acids. V lost 4 bases and J lost 0; bases outside the gene matches: 2. Germline CDR1 SEHNR, CDR2 FQNEAQ (reference sequence). The CDR3 bases are TGTGCCAGCAGCTCCGGACAGGCTAACTATGGCTACACCTTC. Encoded protein: CASSSGQANYGYTF.

As to this clonotype: This may be a read error: a much more frequent sequence differs by one nucleotide. The chain uses TRBV25-1 and TRBJ1-1; tentative D call: TRBD1 (6 bases). Germline V CDR1 and CDR2: MGHDK, SYGVNS. CDR3 size: 15 residues. CDR3 in amino acids: CASSTGWGAYSEACF. In nucleotides, the CDR3 is TGTGCCAGCAGTACCGGTTGGGGGGCGTACTCTGAAGCTTGCTTT.

This clonotype appeared many times. J is TRBJ1-1 and V is TRBV20-1; D is possibly TRBD1 (6 bases). Trimming took 2 bases from V and 2 from J, leaving 12 bases between them. CDR3 length: 14 amino acids. The germline gives CDR1 DFQATT, CDR2 SNEGSKA (reference sequence). The CDR3 here is CSARPDSANTEAFF. CDR3 nucleotides: TGCAGTGCTAGACCGGACAGCGCCAACACTGAAGCTTTCTTT.

Ten or more counts support this clonotype. The V call is TRBV9, the J call TRBJ2-5, with TRBD1 matching over 7 bases. J was trimmed by 1 base and V by 0 bases; bases with no gene match: 6. From germline, CDR1 is SGDLS and CDR2 YYNGEE. This CDR3 region has 16 residues. CDR3 sequence reads: CASSVEGGAVQETQYF. The CDR3 bases are TGTGCCAGCAGCGTAGAAGGGGGCGCGGTCCAAGAGACCCAGTACTTC.

V and J are TRBV18 and TRBJ1-2; D ambiguous. CDR3 length: 15 amino acids. Trimming pared 3 bases from V and 7 bases from J, leaving 18 bases between. CDR1 KGHSH and CDR2 LQKENI come from the germline V gene. The CDR3 sequence: CASSPFTLESGGYTF. The CDR3 DNA reads TGTGCCAGCTCACCGTTCACATTGGAGTCCGGTGGCTACACCTTC. Filled out from reference TRBV18 and TRBJ1-2, the complete variable domain reads NAGVMQNPRHLVRRRGQEARLRCSPMKGHSHVYWYRQLPEEGLKFMVYLQKENIIDESGMPKERFSAEFPKEGPSILRIQQVVRGDSAAYFCASSPFTLESGGYTFGSGTRLTVV.

There are many counts of this clonotype. This chain joins TRBV9 and TRBJ2-5; D unclear. V lost 0 bases and J 4 bases, leaving 10 bases between the germline ends. CDR3 length: 14 amino acids. The V gene's germline CDR1 is SGDLS and CDR2 YYNGEE. CDR3 region: CASSVDGVPETQYF. The DNA of the CDR3 is TGTGCCAGCAGCGTAGATGGGGTCCCAGAGACCCAGTACTTC.

This clonotype was counted ten times or more. The rearrangement joins TRBV7-8 to TRBJ1-3; D is undetermined. The CDR3 is 17 amino acids. The ends were cut back, 5 bases at V and 5 bases at J, with 22 bases in the middle. Germline CDR1 and CDR2: SGHVS and FQNEAQ. This CDR3 is CASSPLSFGSTRNTIYF. CDR3 bases: TGTGCCAGCAGCCCCCTATCCTTCGGTAGTACTCGAAACACCATATATTTT.

This clonotype has at least ten counts. The V and J genes are TRBV29-1 and TRBJ1-1, with unresolved D. This CDR3 spans 13 amino acids. The germline CDR1 and CDR2 sequences are SQVTM and ANQGSEA. Between the trimmed V and J ends, which lost 5 bases and 1 base, there was a span of 11 bases. In DNA form, the CDR3 reads TGCAGCGTTCGGCCGTCATGGAACACTGAAGCTTTCTTT. It encodes CSVRPSWNTEAFF.

This clonotype was recorded at least ten times. CDR3 residues: CASSPQGTNTEAFF. The CDR3 region has the DNA TGTGCCAGCAGCCCTCAGGGGACGAACACTGAAGCTTTCTTT. The gene calls are TRBV3-1 and TRBJ1-1, with a tentative D call TRBD1 (6 bases). The CDR3 contains 14 residues. CDR1 is LGHDT, CDR2 YNNKEL, per germline (reference sequence). The V end was cut by 4 bases, the J end by 1 base, with 10 bases between.

This clonotype was detected ten times or more. The genes are TRBV6-5 and TRBJ2-7; TRBD2 might be the D (5 bases). The V and J ends lost 0 bases and 2 bases respectively, with 17 bases between them. This CDR3 contains 17 residues. Looked up from germline, CDR1 is MNHEY and CDR2 is SVGAGI. For the CDR3, the DNA is TGTGCCAGCAGTTACTCGATTCACGGCGGGCGAACCTACGAGCAGTACTTC. Translation gives CASSYSIHGGRTYEQYF.

This clonotype was seen only a few times. The chain joins TRBV4-3 to TRBJ2-7; TRBD2 matches 9 bases. This CDR3 has 18 residues. Germline trimming cut 3 bases from V and 3 bases from J; bases unmatched to any gene: 15. Germline V gene lookup returns CDR1 LGHNA and CDR2 YSLEER. The CDR3 DNA is TGCGCCAGCAGCCATTCTCCCCTAGCGGGAAGCTTCAACTACGAGCAGTACTTC. Translated, it gives CASSHSPLAGSFNYEQYF.

This sequence joins TRBV11-2 and TRBJ1-2; 7 bases match TRBD1. Germline CDR1 SGHAT, CDR2 FQNNGV. CDR3 length: 14 amino acids. J was trimmed by 5 bases and V by 3 bases; bases with no gene match: 6. CDR3 DNA sequence: TGTGCCAGCAGCTTGAGGGGGCAACAATATGGCTACACCTTC. Translation gives CASSLRGQQYGYTF.

This clonotype has at least ten counts. The rearrangement uses TRBV30 and TRBJ2-7, with no clear D. The CDR3 loop spans 11 amino acids. Germline V gene lookup returns CDR1 GTSNPN and CDR2 SVGIG (reference sequence). V was clipped by 1 base and J by 7 bases, with 8 bases between them. CDR3 DNA sequence: TGTGCCTGGAGTGCTACGGTGGAGCAGTACTTC. This codes for CAWSATVEQYF.

This clonotype was seen more than once but under ten times. This chain uses TRBV3-1 with TRBJ2-5, with D perhaps TRBD1 (5 bases). V was trimmed by 4 bases and J by 2 bases, leaving 11 bases between them. Germline CDR1 is LGHDT and CDR2 is YNNKEL (reference sequence). This CDR3 has 14 amino acids. CDR3 bases: TGTGCCAGCAGCCTACGTGGGGCTCAAGAGACCCAGTACTTC. This gives the protein CASSLRGAQETQYF.

In this sample, this clonotype turned up a few times. The gene calls are TRBV11-1 and TRBJ2-2, with 7 nucleotides matching TRBD1. The CDR3 has 19 residues. The ends lost 5 bases at V and 2 bases at J; junction bases unmatched: 17. CDR1 SGHAT and CDR2 FQDESV come from the germline V gene (reference sequence). DNA for the CDR3: TGTGCCAGCAGCATAATACGAACGACAGGGAGAGGTAACACCGGGGAGCTGTTTTTT. Its translation is CASSIIRTTGRGNTGELFF.

Ten or more counts support this clonotype. This chain joins TRBV7-6 and TRBJ2-7; 11 nucleotides agree with TRBD1. The V and J ends lost 3 bases and 6 bases, in that order; junction bases with no gene match: 7. The CDR3 has 15 residues. CDR1 SGHVS and CDR2 FNYEAQ come from the germline V gene. The CDR3 DNA is TGTGCCAGCAGCTTTTCGGCGGGGACAGGGGGCGAGCAGTACTTC. The encoded protein is CASSFSAGTGGEQYF.

This clonotype was seen many times. This chain joins TRBV27 and TRBJ2-7; D perhaps matches TRBD1 (6 bases). V was shortened by 3 bases and J by 4 bases, with 13 bases between the two germline ends. CDR1 and CDR2 (germline): MNHEY, SMNVEV (reference sequence). The CDR3 runs 14 residues. The CDR3 region has the DNA TGTGCCAGCAGTTTCTACAGGGCATCTTACGAGCAGTACTTC. Encoded protein: CASSFYRASYEQYF.

In this sample, this clonotype turned up many times. A much larger clone is a single base away; this may be a read error. The chain joins TRBV27 to TRBJ1-1; D gene ambiguous. V dropped 2 bases and J dropped 3 bases, with 19 bases sitting between them. The CDR3 is made up of 17 amino acids. From germline, CDR1 is MNHEY and CDR2 SMNVEV (reference sequence). CDR3 coding DNA: TGTGCCAGCAGTTTAGTCCCTACCCCAACACTGTACACTGAAGCTTTCTTT. This sequence encodes CASSLVPTPTLYTEAFF.

In this sample, this clonotype turned up many times. As DNA, the CDR3 is TGTGCCAGCAGCTCAAGCGGGACAGGGAGGTTCCCCAACTATGGCTACACCTTC. Translation gives CASSSSGTGRFPNYGYTF. The chain carries TRBV3-1 and TRBJ1-2; 9 bases match TRBD1. The ends lost 5 bases at V and 2 bases at J; junction bases unmatched: 15. The CDR3 spans 18 residues. In germline, CDR1 is LGHDT, CDR2 YNNKEL (reference sequence).